This TCR beta chain derives from a study of identifying expanded T cells in peripheral blood. Overall study findings and caveats: Variance in clone template counts between roughly two-week samples significantly increased with total template count across all healthy donors. Roughly 1.2 clones differed between technical replicates, versus 16.4 and 19 over time.

No infections or other immune events were documented during collection. The V end was cut by 3 bases, the J end by 5 bases, with 10 bases between. Germline loops: CDR1 MGHDK, CDR2 SYGVNS. This CDR3 contains 14 residues. Clones were sequenced by immunoSEQ multiplex PCR, and TCRdb holds only the in-frame ones, with some missing. The sample contains 75,000 to 95,000 clones, around 84% of which appear only once. Concerning this clone: No antigen is known for it.

Sequenced sample: blood. The clonotype was recovered from a person aged 18 to 70 in good health. The V call is TRBV25-1, the J call TRBJ2-2; D is possibly TRBD1 or TRBD2 (6 bases each). The DNA of the CDR3 is TGTGCCAGCAGTGAGTCGGGGGCTACCGGGGAGCTGTTTTTT. Translated, it gives CASSESGATGELFF.